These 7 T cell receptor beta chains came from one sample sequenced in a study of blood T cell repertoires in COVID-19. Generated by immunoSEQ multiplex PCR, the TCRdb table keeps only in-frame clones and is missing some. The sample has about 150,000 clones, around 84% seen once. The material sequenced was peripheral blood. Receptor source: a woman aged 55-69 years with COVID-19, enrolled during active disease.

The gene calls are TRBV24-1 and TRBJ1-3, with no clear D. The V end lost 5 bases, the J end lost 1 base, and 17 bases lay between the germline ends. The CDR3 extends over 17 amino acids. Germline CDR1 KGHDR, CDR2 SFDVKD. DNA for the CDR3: TGTGCCACCAGTGTAAAAGTAACTTCTAAGTCTGGAAACACCATATATTTT. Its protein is CATSVKVTSKSGNTIYF.

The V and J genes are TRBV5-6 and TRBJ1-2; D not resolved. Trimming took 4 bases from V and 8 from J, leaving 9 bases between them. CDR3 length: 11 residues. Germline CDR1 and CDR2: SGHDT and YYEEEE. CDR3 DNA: TGTGCCAGCAGCCTAAACGGGGGCTACACCTTC. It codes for CASSLNGGYTF.

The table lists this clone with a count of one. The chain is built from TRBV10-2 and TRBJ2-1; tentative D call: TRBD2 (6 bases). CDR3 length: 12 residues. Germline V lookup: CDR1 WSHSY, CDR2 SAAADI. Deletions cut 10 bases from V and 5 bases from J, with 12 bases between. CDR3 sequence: CAILGTHNEQFF. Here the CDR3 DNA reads TGCGCCATATTGGGGACTCACAATGAGCAGTTCTTC.

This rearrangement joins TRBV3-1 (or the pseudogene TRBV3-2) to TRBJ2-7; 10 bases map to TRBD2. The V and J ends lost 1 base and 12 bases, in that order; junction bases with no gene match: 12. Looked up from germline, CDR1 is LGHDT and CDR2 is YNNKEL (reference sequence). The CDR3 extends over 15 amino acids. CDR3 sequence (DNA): TGTGCCAGCAGCCAAGGTACTAGCGGGACACGAGTTCTGTACTTC. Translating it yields CASSQGTSGTRVLYF.

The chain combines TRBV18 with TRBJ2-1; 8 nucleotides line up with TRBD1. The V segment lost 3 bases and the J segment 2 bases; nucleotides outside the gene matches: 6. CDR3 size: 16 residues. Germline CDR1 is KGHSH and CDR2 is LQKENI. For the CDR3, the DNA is TGTGCCAGCTCACCGGGCACAGGGGGTGCCTACAATGAGCAGTTCTTC. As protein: CASSPGTGGAYNEQFF.

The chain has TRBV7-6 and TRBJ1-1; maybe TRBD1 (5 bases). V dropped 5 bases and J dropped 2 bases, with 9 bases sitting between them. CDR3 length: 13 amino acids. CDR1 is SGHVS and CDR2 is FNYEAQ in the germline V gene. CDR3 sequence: CASSLTVNTEAFF. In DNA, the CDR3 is TGTGCCAGCAGCCTGACAGTAAACACTGAAGCTTTCTTT.

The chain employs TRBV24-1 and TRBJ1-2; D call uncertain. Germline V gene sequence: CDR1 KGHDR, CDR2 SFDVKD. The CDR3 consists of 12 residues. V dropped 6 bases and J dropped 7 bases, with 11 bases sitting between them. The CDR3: CATSQGRSGYTF. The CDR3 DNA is TGTGCCACCAGTCAAGGGAGATCTGGCTACACCTTC.